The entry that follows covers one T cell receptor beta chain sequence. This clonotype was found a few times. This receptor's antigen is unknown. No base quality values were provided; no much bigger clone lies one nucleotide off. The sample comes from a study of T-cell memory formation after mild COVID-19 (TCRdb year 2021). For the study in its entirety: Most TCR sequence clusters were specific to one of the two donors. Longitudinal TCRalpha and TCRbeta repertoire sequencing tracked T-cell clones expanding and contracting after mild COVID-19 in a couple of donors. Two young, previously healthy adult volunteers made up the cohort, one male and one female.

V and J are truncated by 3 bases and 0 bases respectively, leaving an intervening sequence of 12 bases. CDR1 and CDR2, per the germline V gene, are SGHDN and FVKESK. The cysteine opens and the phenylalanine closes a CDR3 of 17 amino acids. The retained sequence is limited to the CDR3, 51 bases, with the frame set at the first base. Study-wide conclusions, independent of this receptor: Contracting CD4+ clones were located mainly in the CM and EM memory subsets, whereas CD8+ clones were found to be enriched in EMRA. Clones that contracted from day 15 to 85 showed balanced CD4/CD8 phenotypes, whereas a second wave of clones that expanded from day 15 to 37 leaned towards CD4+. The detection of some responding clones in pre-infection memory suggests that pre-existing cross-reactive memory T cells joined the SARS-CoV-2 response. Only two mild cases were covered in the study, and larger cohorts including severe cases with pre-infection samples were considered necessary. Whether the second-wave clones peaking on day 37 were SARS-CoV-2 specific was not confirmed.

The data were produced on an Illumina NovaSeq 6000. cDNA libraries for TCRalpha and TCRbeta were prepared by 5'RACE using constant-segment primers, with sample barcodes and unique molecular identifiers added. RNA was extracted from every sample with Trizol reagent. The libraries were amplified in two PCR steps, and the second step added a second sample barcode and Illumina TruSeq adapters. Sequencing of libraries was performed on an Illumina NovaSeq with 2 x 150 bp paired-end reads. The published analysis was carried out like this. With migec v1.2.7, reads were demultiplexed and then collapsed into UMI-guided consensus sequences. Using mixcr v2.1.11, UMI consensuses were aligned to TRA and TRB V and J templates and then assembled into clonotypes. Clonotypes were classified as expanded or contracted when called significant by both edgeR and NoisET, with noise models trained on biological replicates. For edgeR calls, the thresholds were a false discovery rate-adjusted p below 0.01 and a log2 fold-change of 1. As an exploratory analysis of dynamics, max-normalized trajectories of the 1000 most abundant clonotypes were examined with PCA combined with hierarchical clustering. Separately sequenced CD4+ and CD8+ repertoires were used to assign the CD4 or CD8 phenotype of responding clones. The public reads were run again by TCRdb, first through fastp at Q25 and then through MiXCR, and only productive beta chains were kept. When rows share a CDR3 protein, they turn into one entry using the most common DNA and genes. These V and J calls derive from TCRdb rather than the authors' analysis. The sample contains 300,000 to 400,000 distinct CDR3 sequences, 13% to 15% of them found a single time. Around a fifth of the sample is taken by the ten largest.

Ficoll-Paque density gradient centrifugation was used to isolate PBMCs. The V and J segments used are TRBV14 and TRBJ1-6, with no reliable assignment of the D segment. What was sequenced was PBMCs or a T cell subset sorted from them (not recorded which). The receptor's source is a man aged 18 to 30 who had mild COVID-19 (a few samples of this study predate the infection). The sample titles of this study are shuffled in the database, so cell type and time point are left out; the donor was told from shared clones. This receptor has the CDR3 CASSHTGRSSYNSPLHF. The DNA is TGTGCCAGCAGCCACACCGGACGGAGCTCCTATAATTCACCCCTCCACTTT.